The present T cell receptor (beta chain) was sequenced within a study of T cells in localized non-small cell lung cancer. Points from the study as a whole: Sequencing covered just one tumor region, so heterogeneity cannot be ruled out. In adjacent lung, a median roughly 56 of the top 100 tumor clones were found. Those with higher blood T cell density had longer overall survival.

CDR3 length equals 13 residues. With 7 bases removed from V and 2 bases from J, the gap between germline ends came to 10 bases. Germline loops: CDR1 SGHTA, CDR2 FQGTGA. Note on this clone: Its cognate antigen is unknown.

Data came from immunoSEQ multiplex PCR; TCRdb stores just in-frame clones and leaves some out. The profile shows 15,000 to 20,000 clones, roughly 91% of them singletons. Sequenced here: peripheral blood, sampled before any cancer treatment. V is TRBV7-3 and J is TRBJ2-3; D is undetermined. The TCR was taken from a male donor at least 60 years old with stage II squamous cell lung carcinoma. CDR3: CASKDPTTDTQYF. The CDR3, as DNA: TGTGCCAGCAAGGACCCCACCACAGATACGCAGTATTTT. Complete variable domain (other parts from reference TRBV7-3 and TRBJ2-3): GAGVSQTPSNKVTEKGKYVELRCDPISGHTALYWYRQSLGQGPEFLIYFQGTGAADDSGLPNDRFFAVRPEGSVSTLKIQRTERGDSAVYLCASKDPTTDTQYFGPGTRLTVL.